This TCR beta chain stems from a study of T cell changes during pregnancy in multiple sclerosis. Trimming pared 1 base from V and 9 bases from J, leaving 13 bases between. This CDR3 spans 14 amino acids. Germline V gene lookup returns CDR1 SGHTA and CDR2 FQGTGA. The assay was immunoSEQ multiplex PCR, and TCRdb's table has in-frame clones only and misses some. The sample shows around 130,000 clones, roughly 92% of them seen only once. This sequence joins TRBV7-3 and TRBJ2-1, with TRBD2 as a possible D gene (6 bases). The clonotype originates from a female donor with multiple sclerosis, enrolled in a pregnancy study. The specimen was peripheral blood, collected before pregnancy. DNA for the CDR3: TGTGCCAGCAGCTTAAACGCGGCGGGGTTTGAGCAGTTCTTC. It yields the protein CASSLNAAGFEQFF.